This T cell receptor (beta chain) was recovered during a study of blood T cell repertoires in COVID-19. The data were produced by immunoSEQ multiplex PCR, yet TCRdb's version contains in-frame clones alone and is incomplete. The sample yields over 200,000 clones, about 90% seen once. Sequencing was performed on peripheral blood. The receptor's source is a man between 40 and 49 years old with active or convalescent COVID-19.

CDR3 in DNA: TGTGCCAGCAGCCAAGTAGGGGCAGGGGCGGACAATCAGCCCCAGCATTTT. It translates to CASSQVGAGADNQPQHF. The rearrangement uses TRBV4-2 and TRBJ1-5; the D gene is possibly TRBD1 (6 bases). The CDR3 is made up of 17 amino acids. CDR1 and CDR2 (germline): LGHNA, YNFKEQ. V lost 1 base and J 3 bases, leaving 16 bases between the germline ends.